These 3 T cell receptor beta chains were sequenced from one sample in a study of regulatory T cells in long-lasting Graves disease. Documented time point: newly diagnosed GD, antithyroid drugs for less than 3 months. Following extraction of RNA from PBMCs, that RNA was used to make the TCR library. iRepertoire HTBI primers and Arm-PCR of CDR3 regions built TCR beta libraries. Using its own MiXCR run on the multiplex PCR reads, TCRdb lists one record per CDR3 protein. The top ten clones hold approximately 20% of a sample with a few hundred thousand distinct CDR3 sequences, roughly 12% of them seen once. This sample also belongs to another study, concerning T cells in Graves' hyperthyroidism and ophthalmopathy.

The source material was peripheral blood mononuclear cells (PBMCs), sampled at new diagnosis, from a patient treated with antithyroid drugs. These receptors all stem from a young woman with Graves disease.

Many counts were recorded for this clonotype. The J gene is TRBJ2-2, the V gene TRBV11-3; D call uncertain. V was clipped by 4 bases and J by 0 bases, with 12 bases between them. Germline lookup yields CDR1 SGHNT and CDR2 YENEEA. The CDR3 extends over 16 amino acids. CDR3 sequence (DNA): TGTGCCAGCAGCTCTTTCTTTGGAGCGAACACCGGGGAGCTGTTTTTT. Translated: CASSSFFGANTGELFF.

This clonotype was observed at least ten times. The chain has TRBV11-2 and TRBJ2-1; perhaps TRBD2 as D (7 bases). Germline V gene data show CDR1 as SGHAT and CDR2 as FQNNGV. Trimming shortened V by 6 bases and J by 9 bases, and 21 bases separated the two germline ends. The CDR3 extends over 15 amino acids. DNA of the CDR3: TGTGCCAGCAGGAAAGGCGGGGGCGCCCATGGTGAGCAGTTCTTC. Protein product: CASRKGGGAHGEQFF.

The gene calls are TRBV7-9 and TRBJ2-7; TRBD2 matches at 7 bases. The germline V gene encodes CDR1 SEHNR and CDR2 FQNEAQ (reference sequence). J gave up 0 bases and V 5 bases, and 7 bases lay outside the gene matches. The CDR3 spans 15 residues. This CDR3 reads CASSLTGGPSYEQYV. The CDR3, as DNA: TGTGCCAGCAGCCTAACGGGGGGACCCTCCTACGAGCAGTACGTC.